This T cell receptor beta chain was sequenced in a study of T-cell reconstitution after alpha-beta-depleted transplantation in children. Unique molecular identifiers were used to barcode this TCRbeta library. Using its own MiXCR run on the PCR reads, TCRdb lists one record per CDR3 protein. The sample includes about 200,000 distinct CDR3 sequences, roughly 15% of them seen just once. The germline V gene has CDR1 SGHRS and CDR2 YFSETQ. The CDR3 runs to 18 residues. V lost 0 bases, J lost 0 bases, and 16 bases lay in between. Sample: PBMCs from the stem cell graft donor, taken from the stem cell graft. The chain is built from TRBV5-1 and TRBJ2-1; D call uncertain. The sequence came from a human donor who donated a stem cell graft to a child with acute lymphoblastic leukemia. The CDR3 loop is CASSLGNIAFSSYNEQFF. The CDR3 DNA reads TGCGCCAGCAGCTTGGGCAACATTGCGTTTAGCTCCTACAATGAGCAGTTCTTC.